The 13 T cell receptor beta chains below all came from one sample that was sequenced in a study of yellow fever vaccine responses in identical twins. TCRdb re-called the RT-PCR reads with MiXCR, one entry per CDR3 protein. The sample shows 20,000 to 25,000 distinct CDR3 sequences, around four fifths of them seen only once. Sequences were derived from T cells from blood (PBMCs), unsorted or a sorted subset (not recorded which), sampled before or after yellow fever vaccination (not recorded which). These receptor sequences come from a young woman who received the yellow fever vaccine.

The chain has TRBV4-1 and TRBJ2-5; D gene uncertain. This CDR3 has 13 amino acids. Per the germline V gene, CDR1 is MGHRA and CDR2 is YSYEKL. Deletions cut 8 bases from V and 1 base from J, with 11 bases between. In DNA, the CDR3 is TGCGCCAGCGGTAGACTGGGCCAAGAGACCCAGTACTTC. This gives the protein CASGRLGQETQYF.

CDR3 in DNA: TGCAGTGCTAGGGAAACGACAGGGGTTAGCAATCAGCCCCAGCATTTT. Its translation is CSARETTGVSNQPQHF. The rearrangement uses TRBV20-1 and TRBJ1-5; 8 bases line up with TRBD1. The V and J ends lost 3 bases and 0 bases, in that order; junction bases with no gene match: 7. The germline V gene encodes CDR1 DFQATT and CDR2 SNEGSKA (reference sequence). This CDR3 contains 16 residues.

This clonotype was seen a single time. The genes are TRBV15 and TRBJ2-7; D not certain. The ends were cut back, 1 base at V and 3 bases at J, with 19 bases in the middle. Germline V gene data show CDR1 as LNHNV and CDR2 as YYDKDF (reference sequence). CDR3 length equals 17 residues. This chain's CDR3 is CATSRGGVGTRNYEQYF. CDR3 nucleotides: TGTGCCACCAGCAGAGGTGGGGTCGGTACTCGGAACTACGAGCAGTACTTC.

The chain carries TRBV7-3 and TRBJ2-4; no firm D call. Per the germline V gene, CDR1 is SGHTA and CDR2 is FQGTGA. This CDR3 has 14 residues. Trimming pared 2 bases from V and 0 bases from J, leaving 5 bases between. DNA of the CDR3: TGTGCCAGCAGCTTATTAGGAGCCAAAAACATTCAGTACTTC. This codes for CASSLLGAKNIQYF. Full variable domain (remainder filled in from reference TRBV7-3 and TRBJ2-4): GAGVSQTPSNKVTEKGKYVELRCDPISGHTALYWYRQSLGQGPEFLIYFQGTGAADDSGLPNDRFFAVRPEGSVSTLKIQRTERGDSAVYLCASSLLGAKNIQYFGAGTRLSVL.

The chain carries TRBV18 and TRBJ1-6; D may be TRBD1 (6 bases). V dropped 3 bases and J dropped 5 bases, with 14 bases sitting between them. CDR3 length equals 16 residues. Germline-derived CDR1 and CDR2 are KGHSH and LQKENI. The CDR3 DNA is TGTGCCAGCTCACCGCTTCAGGGGTTTGATAATTCACCCCTCCACTTT. Translation: CASSPLQGFDNSPLHF.

This chain links TRBV12-3 or TRBV12-4 with TRBJ2-2, with D possibly being TRBD2 (5 bases). The CDR3 has 12 amino acids. Deletions cut 6 bases from V and 4 bases from J, with 6 bases between. The CDR3 bases are TGTGCCAGCAGCCGGGGCACCGGGGAGCTGTTTTTT. It translates to CASSRGTGELFF.

This clonotype was picked up one time. The chain recombines TRBV4-1 with TRBJ1-2; no clear D. This CDR3 is 15 amino acids long. The germline CDR1 and CDR2 sequences are MGHRA and YSYEKL. V lost 2 bases and J lost 0, with 10 bases in between. This CDR3 is CASSQTQHPNYGYTF. CDR3 DNA: TGCGCCAGCAGCCAAACACAGCACCCTAACTATGGCTACACCTTC.

The chain links TRBV5-1 to TRBJ2-7, with a possible D match to TRBD2 (5 bases). CDR1 is SGHRS, CDR2 YFSETQ, per germline. This CDR3 has 11 residues. V gave up 8 bases and J gave up 11 bases, with 17 bases separating them. The chain's CDR3 is CARNTDPGKYF. The CDR3 coding sequence is TGCGCCAGAAATACCGACCCCGGGAAGTACTTC.

The chain uses TRBV5-1 and TRBJ2-2; D remains unclear. Germline CDR1 is SGHRS and CDR2 is YFSETQ. V lost 3 bases and J 11 bases, leaving 17 bases between the germline ends. This CDR3 comprises 14 residues. The CDR3 spells CASSWLGGNLELFF. The CDR3 nucleotides are TGCGCCAGCAGCTGGTTGGGTGGGAACCTCGAGCTGTTTTTT.

The genes are TRBV14 and TRBJ2-5, with 7 bases lining up with TRBD1. Germline V CDR1 and CDR2: SGHDN, FVKESK. CDR3 size: 17 residues. With 1 base clipped from V and 0 bases from J, the junction kept 8 bases outside the gene matches. This CDR3 reads CASSQGRGTVYQETQYF. In DNA form, the CDR3 reads TGTGCCAGCAGCCAAGGTAGAGGGACAGTTTACCAAGAGACCCAGTACTTC.

J is TRBJ2-2 and V is TRBV20-1; a possible D gene is TRBD1 (6 bases). The V gene's germline CDR1 is DFQATT and CDR2 SNEGSKA (reference sequence). The CDR3 runs to 14 residues. V was clipped by 0 bases and J by 5 bases, with 10 bases between them. The CDR3 loop is CSARDSQGTGELFF. For the CDR3, the DNA is TGCAGTGCTAGAGATTCACAGGGAACCGGGGAGCTGTTTTTT.

The V gene is TRBV2, the J gene TRBJ2-3; D uncertain. CDR3 length: 12 residues. V was trimmed by 8 bases and J by 2 bases, leaving 8 bases between them. Germline CDR1 reads SNHLY; CDR2 reads FYNNEI. The CDR3 sequence: CASSEHTDTQYF. In nucleotides, the CDR3 is TGTGCCAGCTCTGAGCACACAGATACGCAGTATTTT.

The CDR3 protein is CASSSERLNTEAFF. The CDR3 bases are TGTGCCAGCTCGTCTGAAAGGTTGAACACTGAAGCTTTCTTT. The genes are TRBV18 and TRBJ1-1; D is ambiguous. The germline CDR1 and CDR2 sequences are KGHSH and LQKENI. Trimming pared 6 bases from V and 0 bases from J, leaving 11 bases between. The CDR3 spans 14 residues.